This T cell receptor (beta chain) was documented in a study of PD-L1 blockade in urothelial cancer. Overall study: Intravenous atezolizumab, 1,200 mg every 3 weeks, was begun by patients in about 2014. Each blood sample yielded a median of 141,255 T cells.

CDR3 length: 14 residues. Germline CDR1 and CDR2: KGHSY and FQNENV. Trimming stripped 0 bases from V and 3 bases from J, with 7 bases between. Here immunoSEQ multiplex PCR was the method, and the copy in TCRdb shows in-frame clones only, minus some. This table holds 45,000 to 65,000 clones, approximately 84% found once. A total of 1 to 8 samples per patient were collected pretreatment and on-treatment. The chain uses TRBV16 and TRBJ2-3; D may be TRBD1 (6 bases). Sequenced material: PBMCs, taken around atezolizumab (anti-PD-L1) treatment. This TCR was recovered from a man between 35 and 55 years old with urothelial cancer. The DNA for the CDR3 is TGTGCCAGCAGCCAATCGGGGGCAACAGATACGCAGTATTTT. Its protein is CASSQSGATDTQYF.